This TCR beta chain was recorded in a study of blood T cell repertoires in COVID-19. Study-level background: Material from acute and convalescent COVID-19 was sourced from the United States, Italy and Spain. In each case, the material was cDNA or gDNA derived from T cells, B-cell-depleted T cells, or PBMCs.

This CDR3 is built from 13 residues. CDR1 is MDHEN and CDR2 is SYDVKM in the germline V gene. V shed 7 bases and J 4 bases; nucleotides not matched to a gene: 6. As originally analysed: By means of reference gene primer amplification, nucleated cell counts were estimated. Assay used: immunoSEQ multiplex PCR; TCRdb lists only in-frame clones, some missing. D and trimming come from the DNA, and the V and J calls and clone size come from that table. The sample includes roughly 150,000 clones, approximately 88% of them seen just once. Everyone who took part was roughly 18 to 95 years old, and they came from 24 US areas.

This TCR derives from a man between 65 and 85 years old who had been exposed to COVID-19. Specimen: PBMCs or T cells enriched from blood (not recorded which). This chain uses TRBV28 with TRBJ2-7, with 8 positions matching TRBD1. The chain's CDR3 is CASTRGRVYEQYF. The CDR3 DNA is TGTGCCAGCACCAGGGGGCGCGTGTACGAGCAGTACTTC.